The 4 T cell receptor beta chains in this list originate from one sample, sequenced in a study of CD4 T cells in relation to SARS-CoV-2 and coronaviruses. The unexposed donors gave CD4+ T cells in about 2011-2018, prior to COVID-19. The cells were cultured for approximately ten days before CD4+ T cells were isolated. Measured with immunoSEQ multiplex PCR; TCRdb has only the in-frame clones, and not every one. The top ten clones hold approximately 30% of a sample with about 17,000 clones, about 73% of them seen once. Their antigens remain unidentified. The sequenced material came from CD4+ T cells from PBMCs, cultured in vitro. Source of these receptors: a human donor in good health.

The chain combines TRBV7-3 with TRBJ2-3, with a tentative D call TRBD2 (6 bases). This CDR3 region has 14 residues. Germline V lookup: CDR1 SGHTA, CDR2 FQGTGA. V lost 5 bases and J 4 bases, leaving 13 bases between the germline ends. In DNA, the CDR3 is TGTGCCAGCAGCATGGGACTTCCGCCAGATACGCAGTATTTT. This translates into CASSMGLPPDTQYF.

This chain links TRBV19 with TRBJ1-1; D possibly corresponds to TRBD1 (5 bases). V dropped 2 bases and J dropped 1 base, with 11 bases sitting between them. Germline loops: CDR1 LNHDA, CDR2 SQIVND (reference sequence). The CDR3 runs 15 residues. As DNA, the CDR3 is TGTGCCAGTAGTATAATCGACAGCCCGAACACTGAAGCTTTCTTT. The encoded protein is CASSIIDSPNTEAFF. The full variable domain, in which reference TRBV19 and TRBJ1-1 provide the parts outside the CDR3, is DGGITQSPKYLFRKEGQNVTLSCEQNLNHDAMYWYRQDPGQGLRLIYYSQIVNDFQKGDIAEGYSVSREKKESFPLTVTSAQKNPTAFYLCASSIIDSPNTEAFFGQGTRLTVV.

J is TRBJ2-7 and V is TRBV5-1, with TRBD1 identical over 12 bases. V trimming: 2 bases; J trimming: 5 bases; junction bases outside the gene matches: 17. The CDR3 totals 19 residues. The germline V gene has CDR1 SGHRS and CDR2 YFSETQ. The CDR3 DNA is TGCGCCAGCAGCTTTACCTTCGGGAGGGGGACAGGGGGCTCGGACGAGCAGTACTTC. This gives the protein CASSFTFGRGTGGSDEQYF.

The chain couples TRBV9 to TRBJ2-2; possible D gene TRBD1, 6 bases. This CDR3 contains 16 residues. Germline CDR1 reads SGDLS; CDR2 reads YYNGEE. Between the trimmed V and J ends, which lost 6 bases and 4 bases, there was a span of 19 bases. CDR3 amino acids: CASNPGGWDATGELFF. In nucleotides, the CDR3 is TGTGCCAGCAACCCTGGGGGCTGGGATGCCACCGGGGAGCTGTTTTTT.